This T cell receptor (beta chain) originates from a study of T cells in Graves' hyperthyroidism and ophthalmopathy. The study enrolled patients aged 18 to 65 with newly diagnosed hyperthyroidism of under 2 months' duration. Template material for amplifying TCR beta CDR3 regions consisted of RNA transcripts. An initial round of RT-PCR targeting the TCR CDR3 relied on the HTBI primer set. In TCRdb, the multiplex PCR reads were re-called with MiXCR into one record per CDR3 protein. Of around 190,000 distinct CDR3 sequences listed, about a sixth are singletons. The CDR3 is 17 amino acids. V lost 1 base, J lost 4 bases, and 7 bases stayed unmatched. This clonotype was counted many times.

This TCR was recovered from a woman aged 50 to 60 with Graves' hyperthyroidism. The chain employs TRBV12-3 or TRBV12-4 and TRBJ2-1; the match to TRBD2 covers 10 bases. The sequencing sample was made of blood. The CDR3 is CASSLGSSGSVYNEQFF. The CDR3 DNA reads TGTGCCAGCAGTTTAGGTTCTAGCGGGAGTGTGTACAATGAGCAGTTCTTC.